This T cell receptor beta chain was observed in a study of blood T cell repertoires in COVID-19. Across the whole study: Donors in the United States, Italy and Spain gave samples during acute or convalescent COVID-19. The cDNA or gDNA used as material had been derived from T cells, B-cell-depleted T cells, or PBMCs.

This clone occurred once. Between the trimmed V and J ends, which lost 1 base and 8 bases, there was a span of 12 bases. The CDR3 sequence is 15 residues long. Germline CDR1 SEHNR, CDR2 FQNEAQ (reference sequence). Original methodology: Quantification of nucleated cells was approximated via reference gene primer amplification. The protocol was immunoSEQ multiplex PCR, while the TCRdb copy is restricted to in-frame clones and leaves out a portion. V and J calls and clone size are as listed in that table; D and trimming were resolved from the DNA. The table includes roughly 200,000 clones, 84% detected once.

The rearrangement joins TRBV7-9 to TRBJ1-6; the D is unclear. The sequence derives from a man in his fifties or sixties with active or convalescent COVID-19. Material for sequencing was peripheral blood. The CDR3 DNA reads TGTGCCAGCAGCTTAGATTCCGGGATTCATTCACCCCTCCACTTT. Amino acid sequence: CASSLDSGIHSPLHF.